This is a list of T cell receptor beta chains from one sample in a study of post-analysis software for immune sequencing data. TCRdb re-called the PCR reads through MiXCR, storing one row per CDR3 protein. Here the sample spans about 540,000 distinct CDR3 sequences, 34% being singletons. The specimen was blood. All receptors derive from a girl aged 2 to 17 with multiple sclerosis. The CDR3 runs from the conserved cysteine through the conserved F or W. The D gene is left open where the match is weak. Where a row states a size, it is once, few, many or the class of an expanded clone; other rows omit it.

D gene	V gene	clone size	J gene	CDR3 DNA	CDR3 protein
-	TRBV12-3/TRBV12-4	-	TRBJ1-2	TGTGCCAGCAGGTACTCCGGGACATCCTATGGCTACACCTTC	CASRYSGTSYGYTF
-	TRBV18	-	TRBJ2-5	TGTGCCAGCTCACCATCGACAAATCAAGAGACCCAGTACTTC	CASSPSTNQETQYF
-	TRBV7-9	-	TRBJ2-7	TGTGCCAGCAGCCCCCGTGGCGCCTCCTATTACGAGCAGTACTTC	CASSPRGASYYEQYF
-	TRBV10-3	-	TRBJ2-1	TGTGCCATCAGTGAGTCGTTATCTTTGAGCGGATTGGTGTTCTTC	CAISESLSLSGLVFF
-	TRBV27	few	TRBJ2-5	TGTGCCAGCAGTCCTAATTTGTACCAAGAGACCCAGTACTTC	CASSPNLYQETQYF
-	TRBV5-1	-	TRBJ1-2	TGCGCCAGCACCCGGGACACGGGGGACTATGGCTACACCTTC	CASTRDTGDYGYTF
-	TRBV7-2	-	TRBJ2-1	TGTGCCAGCAGCCCCGGGACTTTTGATGAGCAGTTCTTC	CASSPGTFDEQFF
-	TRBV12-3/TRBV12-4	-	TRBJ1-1	TGTGCCAGCAGTAGAAGCGCCTCTTTTTACACTGAAGCTTTCTTT	CASSRSASFYTEAFF
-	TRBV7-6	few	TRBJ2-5	TGTGCCAGCAGCCATCTCCTAGAATACCAAGAGACCCAGTACTTC	CASSHLLEYQETQYF
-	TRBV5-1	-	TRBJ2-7	TGCGCCAGCAGCGTCGGCCGGCAGGGTCTACCCTACGAGCAGTACTTC	CASSVGRQGLPYEQYF
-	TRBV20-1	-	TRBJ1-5	TGCAGTGGAAGTGTGCCCCAGCATTTT	CSGSVPQHF
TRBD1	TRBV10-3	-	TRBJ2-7	TGTGCCATCAGTGAACAGGGGAGCCCCTACGAGCAGTACTTC	CAISEQGSPYEQYF
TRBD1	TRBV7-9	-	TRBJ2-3	TGTGCCAGCAGCTTAGTCCCCTGGGACAGCAGAGATACGCAGTATTTT	CASSLVPWDSRDTQYF
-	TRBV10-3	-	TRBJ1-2	TGTGCCATCAGTGAGTCTCCGGCCGCCTATGGCTACACCTTC	CAISESPAAYGYTF
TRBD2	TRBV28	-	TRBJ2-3	TGTGCCAGCAGACATAGCGGGGGCGGGGATACGCAGTATTTT	CASRHSGGGDTQYF
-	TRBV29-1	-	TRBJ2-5	TGCAGCGTTCAAGGTATACTCGGACCCAGGGCCCAGACCCAGTACTTC	CSVQGILGPRAQTQYF